These 26 T cell receptor beta chains were sequenced from one sample in a study of shared clonotypes between healthy human individuals. Only in-frame clones appear in the TCRdb table, and some are missing; sequencing was by immunoSEQ multiplex PCR. The table includes some 2,000,000 clones, roughly 95% detected once. Sequenced material: naive CD4+ T cells sorted from blood. Subset reported: CD45RA+ positively selected. These receptors were collected from a man between 18 and 35 years old in good health.

V gene TRBV28 combines with J gene TRBJ1-5; D not resolved. CDR3 length equals 16 residues. Germline V gene lookup returns CDR1 MDHEN and CDR2 SYDVKM. V was trimmed by 4 bases and J by 0 bases, leaving 13 bases between them. The CDR3 spells CASSYRKLYSNQPQHF. The CDR3, as DNA: TGTGCCAGCAGTTACCGGAAGCTCTATAGCAATCAGCCCCAGCATTTT.

The rearrangement uses TRBV6-5 and TRBJ2-7; weak D call: TRBD2 (6 bases). The CDR3 spans 15 residues. Germline CDR1 MNHEY, CDR2 SVGAGI. The V end was cut by 8 bases, the J end by 2 bases, with 19 bases between. The CDR3 sequence: CASPLESDYPYEQYF. CDR3 coding DNA: TGTGCCAGCCCCTTGGAGTCGGACTACCCCTACGAGCAGTACTTC.

Points on this clone: Different DNA sequences within this sample yield the same CDR3. This chain joins TRBV10-3 and TRBJ2-3, with TRBD2 identical over 8 bases. Germline loops: CDR1 ENHRY, CDR2 SYGVKD. The J segment lost 1 base and the V segment lost 4 bases, leaving 1 base of the junction unmatched. The CDR3 extends over 14 amino acids. The CDR3 reads CAISVLAGTDTQYF. CDR3 coding DNA: TGTGCCATCAGTGTACTAGCGGGCACAGATACGCAGTATTTT.

This clone occurred once. This sequence joins TRBV7-3 and TRBJ1-1, with a weak D call TRBD1 (6 bases). This CDR3 spans 15 amino acids. V lost 4 bases and J lost 0, with 12 bases in between. The germline CDR1 and CDR2 sequences are SGHTA and FQGTGA. The CDR3 sequence is CASSSGGGLNTEAFF. Here the CDR3 DNA reads TGTGCCAGCAGCTCAGGAGGGGGGCTGAACACTGAAGCTTTCTTT.

The DNA of the CDR3 is TGTGCCAGCAGTGGCTCGGACAGCATAGCTCGCACCTTC. It codes for CASSGSDSIARTF. The chain carries TRBV6-6 and TRBJ1-2, with a weak D call TRBD1 (6 bases). Germline V CDR1 and CDR2: MNHNY, SVGAGI (reference sequence). V was cut by 5 bases and J by 13 bases, with 20 bases left in between. This CDR3 is built from 13 residues.

The rearrangement links TRBV18 to TRBJ1-5; D not resolved. The CDR3 runs 15 residues. Trimming shortened V by 3 bases and J by 0 bases, and 9 bases separated the two germline ends. Germline loops: CDR1 KGHSH, CDR2 LQKENI. CDR3 nucleotide sequence: TGTGCCAGCTCACCCCAACAGTATAGCAATCAGCCCCAGCATTTT. The encoded protein is CASSPQQYSNQPQHF.

This chain uses TRBV10-2 with TRBJ2-2, with D possibly TRBD2 on 6 matching bases. The CDR3 has 15 amino acids. The V gene's germline CDR1 is WSHSY and CDR2 SAAADI. Trimming removed 3 bases from V and 1 base from J, with 9 bases in between. Written as DNA, the CDR3 is TGCGCCAGCAGTGACCCCGGGGGGAACACCGGGGAGCTGTTTTTT. This codes for CASSDPGGNTGELFF.

The V and J genes are TRBV10-3 and TRBJ2-2; unclear D gene. V was cut by 10 bases and J by 0 bases, with 15 bases left in between. Germline lookup yields CDR1 ENHRY and CDR2 SYGVKD. CDR3 length equals 15 residues. CDR3 DNA sequence: TGTGCCACCCAGCGAGTTCGCGCGAACACCGGGGAGCTGTTTTTT. Protein sequence: CATQRVRANTGELFF.

A note on this clone: Other DNA sequences from this sample encode an identical CDR3 as well. The J gene is TRBJ2-1, the V gene TRBV4-3; a possible D gene is TRBD2 (5 bases). CDR3 length equals 14 residues. Germline V gene sequence: CDR1 LGHNA, CDR2 YSLEER. V lost 1 base and J lost 2, with 6 bases in between. The CDR3 region is CASSQGGPYNEQFF. The CDR3 DNA sequence: TGCGCCAGCAGCCAAGGAGGGCCCTACAATGAGCAGTTCTTC.

In regard to this clone: The sample contains more than one DNA sequence encoding this CDR3. The chain combines TRBV18 with TRBJ1-1; D possibly corresponds to TRBD1 (6 bases). From germline, CDR1 is KGHSH and CDR2 LQKENI. The germline V and J ends were trimmed by 6 bases and 3 bases, with 11 bases remaining between them. CDR3 length: 13 residues. The CDR3 protein is CASSLNRDTEAFF. CDR3 DNA: TGTGCCAGCTCGCTCAACAGGGACACTGAAGCTTTCTTT.

This clone was seen a single time. V usage is TRBV15 and J usage is TRBJ2-5; D is perhaps TRBD1 (5 bases). Trimming cost V 0 bases and J 5 bases, with 16 bases left between them. CDR3 size: 16 residues. The V gene's germline CDR1 is LNHNV and CDR2 YYDKDF (reference sequence). The CDR3 DNA follows: TGTGCCACCAGCAGAGATACTCAGGGATTAGTGGAGACCCAGTACTTC. It specifies CATSRDTQGLVETQYF.

This chain joins TRBV28 and TRBJ1-1; D gene uncertain. The germline V gene has CDR1 MDHEN and CDR2 SYDVKM. The CDR3 has 12 amino acids. V lost 6 bases and J 7 bases, leaving 12 bases between the germline ends. CDR3 bases: TGTGCCAGCAGCCGAAGCCCCGGTGAAGCTTTCTTT. This codes for CASSRSPGEAFF.

The CDR3 is CASSLVGRGHVTEAFF. The CDR3 coding sequence is TGTGCCAGCAGCTTAGTGGGCAGGGGGCATGTCACTGAAGCTTTCTTT. The chain employs TRBV11-2 and TRBJ1-1; 8 bases match TRBD1. The CDR3 has 16 residues. Unmatched junction bases numbered 8, after V lost 1 base and J lost 4 bases. The germline V gene has CDR1 SGHAT and CDR2 FQNNGV.

The rearrangement joins TRBV15 to TRBJ1-6; possible D gene TRBD1, 6 bases. The length of the CDR3 is 13 residues. Germline loops: CDR1 LNHNV, CDR2 YYDKDF (reference sequence). V was clipped by 2 bases and J by 13 bases, with 12 bases between them. The CDR3 here is CATSRSQGSPLHF. The DNA of the CDR3 is TGTGCCACCAGCAGATCACAGGGTTCGCCCCTCCACTTT.

The chain joins TRBV15 to TRBJ2-7; no definite D call. The CDR3 runs to 18 residues. CDR1 and CDR2 (germline): LNHNV, YYDKDF (reference sequence). Trimming stripped 1 base from V and 0 bases from J, with 19 bases between. As DNA, the CDR3 is TGTGCCACCAGCAGAGGGTTCGGGCCGATAGGAAGCTCCTACGAGCAGTACTTC. Translation gives CATSRGFGPIGSSYEQYF.

As regards this clone: The sample has other DNA sequences that encode this CDR3 too. The rearrangement links TRBV29-1 to TRBJ2-7, with a tentative D call TRBD2 (5 bases). V dropped 4 bases and J dropped 0 bases, with 10 bases sitting between them. In germline, CDR1 is SQVTM, CDR2 ANQGSEA. The CDR3 extends over 13 amino acids. The CDR3 nucleotides are TGCAGCGTTGTTCCGGGGAGCTCCTACGAGCAGTACTTC. This gives the protein CSVVPGSSYEQYF.

The chain combines TRBV4-1 with TRBJ1-5; D uncertain. The germline V and J ends were trimmed by 4 bases and 3 bases, with 19 bases remaining between them. The CDR3 runs to 17 residues. CDR1 and CDR2 from the germline V gene are MGHRA and YSYEKL. The CDR3 bases are TGCGCCAGCAGCCTCCTTCTGGCGGGGTCAACCAATCAGCCCCAGCATTTT. Residues: CASSLLLAGSTNQPQHF.

J is TRBJ1-6 and V is TRBV5-5; D gene ambiguous. This CDR3 has 14 residues. The germline CDR1 and CDR2 sequences are SGHKS and YYEKEE (reference sequence). The V end was cut by 5 bases, the J end by 5 bases, with 11 bases between. CDR3 nucleotide sequence: TGTGCCAGCAGGAGGGTCGCTAATAATTCACCCCTCCACTTT. Translation: CASRRVANNSPLHF.

The chain carries TRBV2 and TRBJ2-2, with D tentatively TRBD1 (5 bases). CDR1 SNHLY and CDR2 FYNNEI come from the germline V gene. The CDR3 sequence is 14 residues long. The V and J ends lost 8 bases and 2 bases respectively, with 12 bases between them. CDR3 loop: CASCPDTNTGELFF. DNA of the CDR3: TGTGCCAGCTGCCCGGACACAAACACCGGGGAGCTGTTTTTT.

This chain connects TRBV7-8 to TRBJ2-5; tentative D call: TRBD1 (5 bases). TRBJ2-7 explains the end of the DNA better; the J call may be wrong. The germline V gene encodes CDR1 SGHVS and CDR2 FQNEAQ. The CDR3 spans 13 residues. CDR3: CAWSADKSYEQYF. CDR3 in DNA: TGTGCCTGGAGTGCGGACAAGTCCTACGAGCAGTACTTC.

The V and J genes are TRBV27 and TRBJ2-7; 10 bases align to TRBD1. Germline trimming cut 7 bases from V and 5 bases from J; bases unmatched to any gene: 8. Germline CDR1 MNHEY, CDR2 SMNVEV (reference sequence). This CDR3 is built from 14 residues. CDR3 amino acids: CASTRTGGTNEQYF. In DNA, the CDR3 is TGTGCCAGCACAAGGACAGGGGGTACTAACGAGCAGTACTTC.

The chain carries TRBV6-4 and TRBJ1-2; the match to TRBD1 covers 7 bases. V shed 6 bases, J shed 2 bases, and the junction held 6 bases outside the gene matches. The CDR3 runs 14 residues. Germline assignment: CDR1 MRHNA and CDR2 SNTAGT. The CDR3 coding sequence is TGTGCCAGCAGCGCCCAGACAGGGAACTATGGCTACACCTTC. As protein: CASSAQTGNYGYTF.

The chain uses TRBV4-2 and TRBJ1-1, with 8 bases that match TRBD1. The CDR3 length is 15 residues. With 0 bases clipped from V and 5 bases from J, the junction kept 5 bases outside the gene matches. Germline V gene lookup returns CDR1 LGHNA and CDR2 YNFKEQ. CDR3 protein: CASSQDQGARTEAFF. The CDR3 DNA reads TGTGCCAGCAGCCAAGATCAGGGGGCCCGGACTGAAGCTTTCTTT.

This sequence joins TRBV27 and TRBJ1-6; possible D gene TRBD1, 5 bases. The CDR3 covers 13 residues. Trimming took 2 bases from V and 10 from J, leaving 9 bases between them. Per germline, CDR1 MNHEY and CDR2 SMNVEV (reference sequence). The CDR3 region is CASSLAGISPLHF. In DNA form, the CDR3 reads TGTGCCAGCAGTTTAGCAGGGATATCACCCCTCCACTTT.

V is TRBV6-1 and J is TRBJ2-2; 8 bases match TRBD1. After removal of 5 bases from V and 5 bases from J, the junction contained 7 bases not matched to a gene. CDR3 length: 15 amino acids. Germline CDR1 reads MNHNS; CDR2 reads SASEGT. The CDR3 sequence is CASSPGTGPTGELFF. Written as DNA, the CDR3 is TGTGCCAGCAGTCCCGGGACAGGACCAACCGGGGAGCTGTTTTTT.

The chain is built from TRBV6-1 and TRBJ1-1; TRBD1 is a possible D gene (5 bases). CDR3 size: 13 residues. Trimming shortened V by 6 bases and J by 2 bases, and 10 bases separated the two germline ends. Germline values: CDR1 MNHNS, CDR2 SASEGT. For the CDR3, the DNA is TGTGCCAGCAGACCGACAGCTAACACTGAAGCTTTCTTT. It encodes CASRPTANTEAFF.